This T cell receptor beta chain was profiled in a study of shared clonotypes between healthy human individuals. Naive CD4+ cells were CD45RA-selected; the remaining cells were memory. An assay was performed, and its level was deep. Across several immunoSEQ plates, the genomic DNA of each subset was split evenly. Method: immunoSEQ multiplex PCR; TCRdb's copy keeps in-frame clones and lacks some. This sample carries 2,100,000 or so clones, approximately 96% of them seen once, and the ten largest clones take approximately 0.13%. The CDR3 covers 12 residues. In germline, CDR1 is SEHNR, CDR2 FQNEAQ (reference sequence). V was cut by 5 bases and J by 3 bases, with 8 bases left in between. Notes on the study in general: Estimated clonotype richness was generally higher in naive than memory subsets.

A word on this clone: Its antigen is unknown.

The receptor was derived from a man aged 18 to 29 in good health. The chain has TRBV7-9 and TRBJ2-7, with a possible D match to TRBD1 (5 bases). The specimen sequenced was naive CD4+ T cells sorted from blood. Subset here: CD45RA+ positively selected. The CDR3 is CASSPTVYEQYF. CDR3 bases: TGTGCCAGCAGCCCGACAGTCTACGAGCAGTACTTC.